The TCR beta chain described here comes from a study of T cells in Graves' hyperthyroidism and ophthalmopathy. Study-wide results and limits: Ophthalmopathy, which appeared later, was predicted by the model a median approximately 6.7 months before onset.

Amplification of TCR beta CDR3 regions was performed using RNA transcripts as template. First-round RT-PCR with HTBI primers amplified the TCR CDR3 region. One entry per CDR3 protein, called by TCRdb with MiXCR from the multiplex PCR reads. The repertoire has a few hundred thousand distinct CDR3 sequences, about 16% of them found once; the top ten carry approximately 30%. Germline V gene lookup returns CDR1 LGHNA and CDR2 YNFKEQ. The CDR3 contains 15 residues. V was trimmed by 3 bases and J by 1 base, leaving 13 bases between them. Lactation, pregnancy, other autoimmune disease or uncontrolled infection excluded patients. Diagnosis relied on clinical symptoms, serum thyroxine and TRAb, thyroid ultrasound and orbital computed tomography. This clonotype turned up a few times. Its antigen is not identified.

The clonotype was recovered from a woman aged 30 to 39 with Graves' ophthalmopathy. The genes are TRBV4-2 and TRBJ2-7; maybe TRBD2 (5 bases). Sequences were obtained from blood. The CDR3: CASSQMDSLSYEQYF. CDR3 in DNA: TGTGCCAGCAGCCAGATGGACTCGCTATCCTACGAGCAGTACTTC.